This TCR beta chain was recovered during a study of T cell responses to AZD1222 COVID-19 vaccine. Assay used: immunoSEQ multiplex PCR; TCRdb lists only in-frame clones, some missing. Here the sample spans about 160,000 clones, 94% being singletons. V gave up 2 bases and J gave up 6 bases; unmatched junction bases: 11. CDR1 and CDR2 (germline): SGHTA, FQGTGA. The CDR3 is 17 amino acids. Study-wide results and limits: Donors were chiefly white British, with a greater number of females, and clonal diversity was perhaps underestimated.

To note about this clone: The antigen remains undetermined.

V and J are TRBV7-3 and TRBJ2-1; 9 nucleotides align to TRBD2. This TCR derives from an adult in good health. Here the sequenced sample was peripheral blood, taken on day 0 of AZD1222 vaccination. CDR3 nucleotides: TGTGCCAGCAGCTTAGAGACTAGCGGCCCCCGAAGCAATGAGCAGTTCTTC. Translating gives CASSLETSGPRSNEQFF.